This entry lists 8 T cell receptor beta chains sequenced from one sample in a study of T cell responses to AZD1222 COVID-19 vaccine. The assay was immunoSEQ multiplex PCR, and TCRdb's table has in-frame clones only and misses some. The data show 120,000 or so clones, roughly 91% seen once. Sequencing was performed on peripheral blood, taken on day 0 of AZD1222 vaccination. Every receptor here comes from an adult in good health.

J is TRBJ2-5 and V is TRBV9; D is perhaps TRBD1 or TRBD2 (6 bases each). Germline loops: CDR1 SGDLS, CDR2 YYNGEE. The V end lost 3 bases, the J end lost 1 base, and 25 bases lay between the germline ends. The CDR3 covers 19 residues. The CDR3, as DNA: TGTGCCAGCAGCGCGGGGGACATCACTTCCTACTGGGGCCAAGAGACCCAGTACTTC. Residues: CASSAGDITSYWGQETQYF.

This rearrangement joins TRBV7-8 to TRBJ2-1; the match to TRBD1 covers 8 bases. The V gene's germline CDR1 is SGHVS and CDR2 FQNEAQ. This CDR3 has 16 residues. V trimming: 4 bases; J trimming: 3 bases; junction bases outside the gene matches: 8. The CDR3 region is CASSYTGQAGYNEQFF. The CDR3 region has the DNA TGTGCCAGCAGCTACACGGGACAGGCAGGCTACAATGAGCAGTTCTTC.

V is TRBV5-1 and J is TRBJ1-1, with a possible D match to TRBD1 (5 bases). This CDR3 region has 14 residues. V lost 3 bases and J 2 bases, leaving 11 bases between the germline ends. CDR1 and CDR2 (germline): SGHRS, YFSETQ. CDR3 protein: CASSSGTENTEAFF. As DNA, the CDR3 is TGCGCCAGCAGCTCCGGGACGGAAAACACTGAAGCTTTCTTT.

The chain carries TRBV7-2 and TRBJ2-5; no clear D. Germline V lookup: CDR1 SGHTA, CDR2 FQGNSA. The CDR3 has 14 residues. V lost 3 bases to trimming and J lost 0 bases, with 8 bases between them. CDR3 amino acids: CASSLMGNQETQYF. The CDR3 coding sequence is TGTGCCAGCAGCTTGATGGGAAACCAAGAGACCCAGTACTTC.

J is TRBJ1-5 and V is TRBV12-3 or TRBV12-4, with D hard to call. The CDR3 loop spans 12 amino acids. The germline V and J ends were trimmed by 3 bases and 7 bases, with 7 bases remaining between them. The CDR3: CASSFVDQPQHF. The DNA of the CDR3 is TGTGCCAGCAGTTTCGTTGACCAGCCCCAGCATTTT.

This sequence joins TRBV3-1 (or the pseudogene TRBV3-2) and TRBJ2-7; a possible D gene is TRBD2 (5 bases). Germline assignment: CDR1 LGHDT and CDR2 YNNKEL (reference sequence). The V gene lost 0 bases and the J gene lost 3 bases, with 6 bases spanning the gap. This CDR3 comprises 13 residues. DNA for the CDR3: TGTGCCAGCAGCCAAGATCGGGACTACGAGCAGTACTTC. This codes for CASSQDRDYEQYF.

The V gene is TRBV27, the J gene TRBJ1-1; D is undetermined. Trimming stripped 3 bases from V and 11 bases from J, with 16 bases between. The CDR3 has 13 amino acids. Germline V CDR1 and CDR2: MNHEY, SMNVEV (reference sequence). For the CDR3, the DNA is TGTGCCAGCAGTTTCTCCGGAGGCAGTGAGGCTTTCTTT. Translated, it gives CASSFSGGSEAFF.

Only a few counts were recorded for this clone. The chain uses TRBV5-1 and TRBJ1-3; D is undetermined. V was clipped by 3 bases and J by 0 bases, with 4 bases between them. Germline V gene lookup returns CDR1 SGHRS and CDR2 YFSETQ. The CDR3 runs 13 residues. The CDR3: CASSSGSGNTIYF. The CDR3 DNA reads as TGCGCCAGCAGCTCGGGCTCTGGAAACACCATATATTTT. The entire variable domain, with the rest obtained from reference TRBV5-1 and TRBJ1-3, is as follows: KAGVTQTPRYLIKTRGQQVTLSCSPISGHRSVSWYQQTPGQGLQFLFEYFSETQRNKGNFPGRFSGRQFSNSRSEMNVSTLELGDSALYLCASSSGSGNTIYFGEGSWLTVV.